The 21 T cell receptor beta chains below all came from one sample that was sequenced in a study of cytomegalovirus exposure and HLA in healthy donors (dated by TCRdb to 2016 to 2017). Library construction relied on the immunoSEQ multiplex PCR assay. A mixture of 60 forward primers for TCR Vbeta segments and 13 reverse primers for TCR Jbeta segments was used in the multiplex PCR. This immuneACCESS table, as held by TCRdb, lists in-frame sequences with V and J called but not all clones. Of the missing ones, under half trace to an unresolved V gene in checked studies; the others have no known cause. The sample records some 69,000 clones, more than 60% of which are singletons. 12% to 15% of the sample belongs to the ten largest clones. Sequencing used PBMCs. These receptors came from a male donor in good health and CMV-seropositive.

There are a few counts of this clone. The chain couples TRBV29-1 to TRBJ2-4; 7 nucleotides agree with TRBD2. After removal of 4 bases from V and 7 bases from J, the junction contained 4 bases not matched to a gene. The germline CDR1 and CDR2 sequences are SQVTM and ANQGSEA. The CDR3 totals 12 residues. The CDR3 DNA reads TGCAGCGTTGTGGGGGGGGTTAACATTCAGTACTTC. Residues: CSVVGGVNIQYF. Full variable domain (outside the CDR3, taken from reference TRBV29-1 and TRBJ2-4): SAVISQKPSRDICQRGTSLTIQCQVDSQVTMMFWYRQQPGQSLTLIATANQGSEATYESGFVIDKFPISRPNLTFSTLTVSNMSPEDSSIYLCSVVGGVNIQYFGAGTRLSVL.

This chain uses TRBV2 with TRBJ2-3; weak D call: TRBD2 (5 bases). CDR1 is SNHLY and CDR2 is FYNNEI in the germline V gene. This CDR3 comprises 15 residues. Trimming shortened V by 6 bases and J by 3 bases, and 16 bases separated the two germline ends. The CDR3 region is CASRDTSRGTDTQYF. The CDR3 DNA sequence: TGTGCCAGCAGGGATACTAGTCGGGGTACAGATACGCAGTATTTT.

The chain is built from TRBV12-5 and TRBJ1-5; TRBD1 is a possible D gene (5 bases). Germline CDR1 reads LGHNT; CDR2 reads FRNRAP. The CDR3 totals 13 residues. V lost 4 bases to trimming and J lost 7 bases, with 11 bases between them. The CDR3 spells CASGYQGRQPQHF. CDR3 coding DNA: TGTGCTAGTGGTTACCAGGGTCGGCAGCCCCAGCATTTT.

In this sample, this clone turned up a few times. V and J are TRBV27 and TRBJ1-2; a weak D match, TRBD1 (6 bases). The V and J ends lost 2 bases and 2 bases respectively, with 9 bases between them. Per the germline V gene, CDR1 is MNHEY and CDR2 is SMNVEV (reference sequence). The CDR3 has 14 residues. CDR3 protein: CASSLIGTNYGYTF. The DNA of the CDR3 is TGTGCCAGCAGTTTAATTGGGACAAACTATGGCTACACCTTC.

This clone appeared a few times. The chain has TRBV4-3 and TRBJ2-1; 13 bases agree with TRBD2. Germline loops: CDR1 LGHNA, CDR2 YSLEER. V dropped 8 bases and J dropped 5; count of bases not matched to a gene: 3. The CDR3 runs 14 residues. The CDR3, as DNA: TGCGCCAGCGGACTAGCGGGGGTCAACAATGAGCAGTTCTTC. Its protein is CASGLAGVNNEQFF.

This clone was detected once. The rearrangement uses TRBV4-1 and TRBJ2-4; the D gene is possibly TRBD2 (6 bases). Trimming took 1 base from V and 0 from J, leaving 16 bases between them. Germline CDR1 MGHRA, CDR2 YSYEKL. The CDR3 runs to 18 residues. CDR3 bases: TGCGCCAGCAGCCAAGGAAGGCCGACGGGGGTAGCCAAAAACATTCAGTACTTC. Translated, it gives CASSQGRPTGVAKNIQYF.

This clone was detected only a few times. J is TRBJ1-5 and V is TRBV4-2; D is uncertain. The CDR3 totals 14 residues. Germline loops: CDR1 LGHNA, CDR2 YNFKEQ. Trimming removed 3 bases from V and 2 bases from J, with 8 bases in between. CDR3 sequence (DNA): TGTGCCAGCAGCCATTCCCATGGCAATCAGCCCCAGCATTTT. Its protein is CASSHSHGNQPQHF.

V and J are TRBV30 and TRBJ1-5; 7 bases agree with TRBD1. The germline V gene encodes CDR1 GTSNPN and CDR2 SVGIG (reference sequence). The CDR3 loop spans 13 amino acids. V shed 1 base and J 5 bases; nucleotides not matched to a gene: 2. The CDR3 is CAWSEGADQPQHF. CDR3 nucleotides: TGTGCCTGGAGTGAGGGGGCGGATCAGCCCCAGCATTTT. The variable domain in full, with the rest retrieved from reference TRBV30 and TRBJ1-5, is SQTIHQWPATLVQPVGSPLSLECTVEGTSNPNLYWYRQAAGRGLQLLFYSVGIGQISSEVPQNLSASRPQDRQFILSSKKLLLSDSGFYLCAWSEGADQPQHFGDGTRLSIL.

The V call is TRBV6-1, the J call TRBJ2-2, with 9 bases lining up with TRBD1. Germline loops: CDR1 MNHNS, CDR2 SASEGT. The CDR3 totals 16 residues. V trimming: 2 bases; J trimming: 5 bases; junction bases outside the gene matches: 6. CDR3 in amino acids: CASSEYGTGFTGELFF. For the CDR3, the DNA is TGTGCCAGCAGTGAATACGGGACAGGGTTTACCGGGGAGCTGTTTTTT.

This clone was counted between two and nine times. V gene TRBV7-2 combines with J gene TRBJ1-2; D is perhaps TRBD1 (6 bases). Germline CDR1 is SGHTA and CDR2 is FQGNSA. V was trimmed by 5 bases and J by 4 bases, leaving 20 bases between them. This CDR3 contains 16 residues. CDR3 in DNA: TGTGCCAGCAGCCCCCAGGCTGGGAGCAGGGGCTATGGCTACACCTTC. Protein product: CASSPQAGSRGYGYTF.

The sample holds one count of this clone. Here the CDR3 DNA reads TGTGCCGGCGAAGAGGACAGGGGAGCTCCCGGGGCCAACGTCCTGACTTTC. Amino acids: CAGEEDRGAPGANVLTF. The chain uses TRBV6-4 and TRBJ2-6, with TRBD1 matching 9 bases. The junction had 15 bases not matched to a gene; V was cut back by 11 bases and J by 4 bases. This CDR3 spans 17 amino acids. CDR1 is MRHNA and CDR2 is SNTAGT in the germline V gene.

This chain uses TRBV7-9 with TRBJ1-2; TRBD1 is a possible D gene (6 bases). Germline V CDR1 and CDR2: SEHNR, FQNEAQ (reference sequence). The CDR3 loop spans 14 amino acids. The V end lost 5 bases, the J end lost 1 base, and 11 bases lay between the germline ends. CDR3 in DNA: TGTGCCAGCAGCCCGGACAGTTTTAACTATGGCTACACCTTC. It codes for CASSPDSFNYGYTF.

This clone is categorized as medium-sized. The CDR3 nucleotides are TGTGCCATTTCGCGCTCTGGGGCCAACGTCCTGACTTTC. This encodes CAISRSGANVLTF. This chain links TRBV6-5 with TRBJ2-6, with D uncertain. Per germline, CDR1 MNHEY and CDR2 SVGAGI. The CDR3 runs 13 residues. V was clipped by 10 bases and J by 0 bases, with 7 bases between them.

The chain uses TRBV5-1 and TRBJ2-5; 8 bases are shared with TRBD2. In germline, CDR1 is SGHRS, CDR2 YFSETQ. Trimming removed 7 bases from V and 5 bases from J; junction bases left unmatched: 10. The length of the CDR3 is 14 residues. The CDR3 nucleotides read TGCGCCAGCTCCCGAGCGGGAGTGGGGGAGACCCAGTACTTC. This codes for CASSRAGVGETQYF.

The chain has TRBV7-2 and TRBJ2-5; D might be TRBD1 (6 bases). The tail of the sequence fits TRBJ2-7 better, so the J call may be wrong. There are 16 residues in the CDR3. CDR1 is SGHTA and CDR2 is FQGNSA in the germline V gene. CDR3 loop: CASSLVGGQGSHEQYF. CDR3 nucleotides: TGTGCCAGCAGCTTAGTAGGCGGGCAGGGGTCCCACGAGCAGTACTTC.

This chain uses TRBV5-1 with TRBJ1-2, with TRBD1 matching 10 bases. The CDR3 sequence is 15 residues long. The J segment lost 7 bases and the V segment lost 4 bases, leaving 10 bases of the junction unmatched. From germline, CDR1 is SGHRS and CDR2 YFSETQ. This chain's CDR3 is CASSPRQGAQGGYTF. The CDR3 DNA follows: TGCGCCAGCAGCCCGAGACAGGGGGCGCAGGGTGGCTACACCTTC.

The chain has TRBV2 and TRBJ1-6, with D perhaps matching TRBD1 (5 bases). V lost 0 bases and J lost 5, with 8 bases in between. Germline loops: CDR1 SNHLY, CDR2 FYNNEI. The CDR3 totals 15 residues. The CDR3: CASSEANRNNSPLHF. Here the CDR3 DNA reads TGTGCCAGCAGTGAAGCTAACAGGAATAATTCACCCCTCCACTTT.

V usage is TRBV7-2 and J usage is TRBJ2-5; D uncertain. With 1 base removed from V and 2 bases from J, the gap between germline ends came to 8 bases. There are 14 residues in the CDR3. Germline CDR1 and CDR2: SGHTA and FQGNSA. CDR3 sequence: CASSLVGSQETQYF. The CDR3 coding sequence is TGTGCCAGCAGCTTAGTTGGCAGTCAAGAGACCCAGTACTTC.

The chain joins TRBV27 to TRBJ1-5, with TRBD1 matching 10 bases. V trimming: 5 bases; J trimming: 7 bases; junction bases outside the gene matches: 17. This CDR3 contains 18 residues. CDR1 is MNHEY and CDR2 is SMNVEV in the germline V gene (reference sequence). In DNA, the CDR3 is TGTGCCAGCAGTACCCGGGGACAGGGGAGCGGTTTGGTCCAGCCCCAGCATTTT. Amino acids: CASSTRGQGSGLVQPQHF.

The V gene is TRBV29-1, the J gene TRBJ1-2, with a tentative D call TRBD1 (6 bases). Trimming shortened V by 6 bases and J by 8 bases, and 19 bases separated the two germline ends. The length of the CDR3 is 13 residues. Germline values: CDR1 SQVTM, CDR2 ANQGSEA. CDR3 loop: CSVGDGERGGYTF. CDR3 DNA sequence: TGCAGCGTGGGGGACGGGGAAAGGGGGGGCTACACCTTC.

V gene TRBV6-5 combines with J gene TRBJ1-4; a weak D match, TRBD1 (6 bases). The germline CDR1 and CDR2 sequences are MNHEY and SVGAGI. V was pared by 5 bases and J by 12 bases, with 16 bases between. The CDR3 consists of 13 residues. CDR3 protein: CASSPATGRELFF. The DNA for the CDR3 is TGTGCCAGCAGTCCTGCCACAGGGAGAGAACTGTTTTTT.